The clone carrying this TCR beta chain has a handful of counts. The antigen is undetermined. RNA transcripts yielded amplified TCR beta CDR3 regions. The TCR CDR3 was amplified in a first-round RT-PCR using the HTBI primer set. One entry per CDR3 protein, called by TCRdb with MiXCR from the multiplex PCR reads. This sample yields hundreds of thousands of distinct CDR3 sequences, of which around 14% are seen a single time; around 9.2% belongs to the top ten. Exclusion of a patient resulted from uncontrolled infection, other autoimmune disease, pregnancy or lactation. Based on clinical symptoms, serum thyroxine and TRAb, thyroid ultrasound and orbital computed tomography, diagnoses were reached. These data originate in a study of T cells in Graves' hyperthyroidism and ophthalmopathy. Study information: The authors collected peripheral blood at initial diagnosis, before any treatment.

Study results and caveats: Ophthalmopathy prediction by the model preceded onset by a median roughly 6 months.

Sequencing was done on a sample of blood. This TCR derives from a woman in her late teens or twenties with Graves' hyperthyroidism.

Here the CDR3 reads CASSRSGLNTEAFF. CDR3 sequence (DNA): TGCGCCAGCAGCCGGTCCGGACTGAACACTGAAGCTTTCTTT. The chain links TRBV4-1 to TRBJ1-1; the D is unclear. CDR3 size: 14 residues. V was pared by 4 bases and J by 0 bases, with 9 bases between. Germline CDR1 is MGHRA and CDR2 is YSYEKL.